This T cell receptor beta chain was sequenced for a study of T cell responses to AZD1222 COVID-19 vaccine. Whole-study findings and limits: Researchers report vaccine-associated CD4 TCRs spanning spike, with dominance at 160-218 and 743-854. White British donors predominated, females outnumbered males, and clonal diversity was possibly underestimated.

In the case of this clone: Its target is not known. In the same sample, other DNA sequences code for this CDR3.

CDR3 length: 15 residues. Trimming took 5 bases from V and 5 from J; bases not matched to a gene: 5. CDR1 is SGHTA and CDR2 is FQGNSA in the germline V gene. Assay: immunoSEQ multiplex PCR; the TCRdb copy retains only in-frame clones and omits some. The sample yields 120,000 to 150,000 clones, around 90% seen once. The input for sequencing was peripheral blood, taken on day 0 of AZD1222 vaccination. The TCR was taken from an adult in good health. The chain has TRBV7-2 and TRBJ2-1; TRBD2 matches at 11 bases. CDR3 sequence (DNA): TGTGCCAGCAGCCCAGGACTAGCGGGTAACAATGAGCAGTTCTTC. It is translated as CASSPGLAGNNEQFF.